This TCR beta chain originates from a study of early T cells in non-severe SARS-CoV-2 infection. In the library, individual cDNA molecules carried attached unique molecular identifiers. TCRdb re-derived calls from the 5' RACE reads in MiXCR, one entry per CDR3 protein. The sample has some 78,000 distinct CDR3 sequences; about 13% are singletons. This clonotype came up a few times. Germline CDR1 reads LNHDA; CDR2 reads SQIVND (reference sequence). There are 19 residues in the CDR3. Unmatched junction bases numbered 22, after V lost 8 bases and J lost 2 bases. The J gene is TRBJ2-3, the V gene TRBV19, with 7 bases fitting TRBD2. Sequenced input: whole blood. This receptor was taken from an adult who was a healthcare worker with PCR-confirmed SARS-CoV-2 infection or an uninfected control (not recorded which). In nucleotides, the CDR3 is TGTGCCAGTTCTGGACGGGAGGTCCCCGGGAAGCCTTTCACAGATACGCAGTATTTT. This sequence encodes CASSGREVPGKPFTDTQYF.